This T cell receptor beta chain was captured by sequencing in a study of control samples from healthy donors and cancer patients. Germline lookup yields CDR1 LNHDA and CDR2 SQIVND (reference sequence). Trimming stripped 3 bases from V and 6 bases from J, with 8 bases between. The CDR3 loop spans 12 amino acids. Produced via immunoSEQ multiplex PCR; TCRdb's table is partial and in-frame only. The repertoire holds about 150,000 clones, about 93% seen once, with 2% to 2.5% in the top ten. This clone was seen only a few times. Sequencing input: blood. The V call is TRBV19, the J call TRBJ1-2, with D uncertain. The sequence was obtained from a middle-aged man in good health. CDR3 protein: CASSITGNGYTF. The CDR3 bases are TGTGCCAGTAGTATTACGGGGAATGGCTACACCTTC. The variable domain in full, with the rest retrieved from reference TRBV19 and TRBJ1-2, is DGGITQSPKYLFRKEGQNVTLSCEQNLNHDAMYWYRQDPGQGLRLIYYSQIVNDFQKGDIAEGYSVSREKKESFPLTVTSAQKNPTAFYLCASSITGNGYTFGSGTRLTVV.